The subject of this entry is one T cell receptor (beta chain). This record belongs to a study of blood T cell repertoires in COVID-19. Study summary: Samples taken during acute and convalescent COVID-19 were collected in the United States, Italy and Spain. T cells, B-cell-depleted T cells, or PBMCs provided the cDNA or gDNA that served as material.

The CDR3 extends over 14 amino acids. J lost 7 bases, V lost 5 bases, and 10 bases had no gene match. Germline V gene sequence: CDR1 SGHNT, CDR2 YYREEE (reference sequence). Authors' methods: Estimates of nucleated cell counts were drawn from the amplification of reference gene primers. The repertoire was sequenced with immunoSEQ multiplex PCR; TCRdb's copy has only in-frame clones and lacks some. For V, J and clone size, that table is used; D and trimming come from the DNA. This table holds 200,000 or so clones, about 79% found once. This chain uses TRBV5-4 with TRBJ1-2; 8 bases are a match to TRBD1. The sequenced material came from peripheral blood. This TCR was recovered from a human donor in a cohort sampled during active COVID-19. The CDR3 loop reads CASRSTGEVTGYTF. For the CDR3, the DNA is TGTGCCAGCAGGTCGACAGGGGAGGTGACTGGCTACACCTTC.